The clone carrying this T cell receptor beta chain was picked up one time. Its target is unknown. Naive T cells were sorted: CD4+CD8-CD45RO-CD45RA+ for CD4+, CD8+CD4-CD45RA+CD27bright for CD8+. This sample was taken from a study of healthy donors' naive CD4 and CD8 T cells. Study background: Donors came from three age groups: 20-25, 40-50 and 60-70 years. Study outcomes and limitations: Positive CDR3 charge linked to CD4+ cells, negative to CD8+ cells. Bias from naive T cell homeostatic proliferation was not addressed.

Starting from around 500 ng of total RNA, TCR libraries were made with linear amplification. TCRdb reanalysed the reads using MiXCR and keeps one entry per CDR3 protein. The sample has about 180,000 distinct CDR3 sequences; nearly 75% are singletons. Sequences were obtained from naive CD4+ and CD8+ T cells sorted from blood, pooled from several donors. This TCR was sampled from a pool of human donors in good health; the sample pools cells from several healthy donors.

As DNA, the CDR3 is TGTGCCATCAGTGAGTCTACAGACTATGGCTACACCTTC. Translating it yields CAISESTDYGYTF. This chain connects TRBV10-3 to TRBJ1-2; D is undetermined. The V end was cut by 0 bases, the J end by 3 bases, with 5 bases between. The V gene's germline CDR1 is ENHRY and CDR2 SYGVKD. This CDR3 has 13 amino acids.